Listed below are T cell receptor beta chains from one sample, sequenced in a study of neurological immune-mediated disorders. MiXCR, applied by TCRdb to the 5' RACE reads, yields one record per CDR3 protein. Here the sample spans tens of thousands of distinct CDR3 sequences, about 2% being singletons. Sequencing was carried out using PBMCs. Receptors were obtained from a middle-aged woman with multiple sclerosis. The CDR3 runs from the conserved cysteine through the conserved F or W. Each record gives: clone size, J gene, V gene, CDR3 length, D gene, CDR3 protein. The D gene is left open where the match is weak. Size is stated as once, few, many, or a class for an expanded clone.

size: many; J: TRBJ2-5; V: TRBV12-3/TRBV12-4; length: 13; D: .; CDR3: CASSLTVLETQYF
size: many; J: TRBJ1-1; V: TRBV11-2; length: 14; D: .; CDR3: CASTINRVNTEAFF
size: many; J: TRBJ2-3; V: TRBV4-1; length: 15; D: .; CDR3: CASSLIPAGADTQYF
size: many; J: TRBJ2-3; V: TRBV5-1; length: 14; D: .; CDR3: CASSLGTVRDTQYF
size: many; J: TRBJ1-1; V: TRBV29-1; length: 11; D: .; CDR3: CSVIQGRSAFF
size: many; J: TRBJ2-7; V: TRBV5-1; length: 13; D: .; CDR3: CASSYEGSGEQYF
size: many; J: TRBJ2-7; V: TRBV7-2; length: 14; D: TRBD1; CDR3: CASRRGQGSSEQYF
size: many; J: TRBJ2-3; V: TRBV12-3/TRBV12-4; length: 13; D: .; CDR3: CASSFTGSDTQYF
size: many; J: TRBJ1-1; V: TRBV5-1; length: 13; D: .; CDR3: CASSSARGTEAFF
size: few; J: TRBJ2-1; V: TRBV5-1; length: 16; D: .; CDR3: CASSLDPLGTYNEQFF
size: many; J: TRBJ2-5; V: TRBV2; length: 13; D: .; CDR3: CASFRDAGETQYF
size: many; J: TRBJ1-5; V: TRBV5-1; length: 14; D: .; CDR3: CASSLGRPDQPQHF
size: many; J: TRBJ2-7; V: TRBV6-5; length: 14; D: .; CDR3: CASRATLEFYEQYF
size: many; J: TRBJ2-1; V: TRBV20-1; length: 16; D: TRBD2; CDR3: CSARDSRASGYNEQFF
size: many; J: TRBJ1-4; V: TRBV5-5; length: 14; D: .; CDR3: CASSFTGTSEKLFF
size: many; J: TRBJ1-1; V: TRBV20-1; length: 18; D: .; CDR3: CSARDASGRASWGTEAFF
size: many; J: TRBJ2-7; V: TRBV25-1; length: 15; D: .; CDR3: CASTEGPGGSYEQYF
size: many; J: TRBJ2-1; V: TRBV5-1; length: 16; D: TRBD2; CDR3: CASSYSGGALRGEQFF
size: many; J: TRBJ1-2; V: TRBV20-1; length: 14; D: TRBD1; CDR3: CSARPTGGDYGYTF
size: many; J: TRBJ1-5; V: TRBV6-6; length: 14; D: .; CDR3: CASSYRVGNQPQHF
size: many; J: TRBJ2-1; V: TRBV7-2; length: 13; D: .; CDR3: CASSPPGGREQFF
size: many; J: TRBJ2-3; V: TRBV20-1; length: 10; D: .; CDR3: CSTHTDTQYF
size: many; J: TRBJ2-6; V: TRBV20-1; length: 16; D: .; CDR3: CSARDIHGSGANVLTF
size: many; J: TRBJ1-1; V: TRBV20-1; length: 11; D: .; CDR3: CSAYQGPEAFF
size: many; J: TRBJ1-2; V: TRBV4-2; length: 16; D: TRBD1; CDR3: CASSQLPGQGNYGYTF
size: many; J: TRBJ1-6; V: TRBV4-1; length: 13; D: .; CDR3: CASSQSSGPPLHF